One T cell receptor (beta chain) is described in this entry. Its antigen remains unidentified. This sample was included in a study of OX40 agonist ivuxolimab in advanced cancers. V lost 1 base, J lost 2 bases, and 5 bases lay in between. Germline V gives CDR1 SGHNT, CDR2 YENEEA. The CDR3 is made up of 14 amino acids. The table came from immunoSEQ multiplex PCR; TCRdb's copy has only in-frame clones and leaves some out. The profile shows 100,000 to 120,000 clones, roughly nine tenths of them singletons. Autoimmune disease history or systemic immunosuppression disqualified patients. General study findings and limits: The 0.1-3.0 mg/kg partial responders had among the lowest clonal expansion. Also showing low normalized T-cell clonal expansion were some of the nonresponders.

The rearrangement links TRBV11-3 to TRBJ2-2; D is undetermined. Material: CD4+ or CD8+ T cells sorted from blood, obtained in a trial of the OX40 agonist ivuxolimab. The clonotype comes from an adult with an advanced solid tumor such as melanoma, head and neck, liver or kidney cancer. The CDR3 nucleotides are TGTGCCAGCAGCTTAGGCCTTAACACCGGGGAGCTGTTTTTT. Translation: CASSLGLNTGELFF.